This T cell receptor (beta chain) came from a study of blood T cells in healthy people across ages. The germline V and J ends were trimmed by 3 bases and 7 bases, with 18 bases remaining between them. The CDR3 runs 15 residues. Germline CDR1 reads SNHLY; CDR2 reads FYNNEI. Turning to this clonotype: The antigen is undetermined.

Points from the study as a whole: Older age went with lower TCR beta diversity per million T cells, in a roughly linear way. Naive T cell percentage strongly correlated with TCR beta diversity.

Each sample yielded at least 6 million isolated PBMCs. The second PCR ran about 6 to 12 cycles with a sample-barcoded 5' primer and J-beta primers. Each CDR3 protein is one row after TCRdb ran MiXCR on the 5' RACE reads. The top ten hold 7.7% of the sample, which has about 1.7 million distinct CDR3 sequences, approximately 30% seen once. The chain recombines TRBV2 with TRBJ1-2, with TRBD1 as a possible D gene (5 bases). This clonotype originated in a woman in her 30s in good health. Sequenced material: blood. CDR3 in amino acids: CASSERAGTAFGYTF. The CDR3 nucleotides are TGTGCCAGCAGTGAGCGCGCCGGGACGGCGTTTGGCTACACCTTC.